The 11 T cell receptor beta chains presented below share a single source sample, sequenced in a study of cytomegalovirus exposure and HLA in healthy donors. Vbeta (60) and Jbeta (13) primers were used in the PCR. Sequencing used immunoSEQ multiplex PCR; TCRdb keeps in-frame clones, though not all of them. This repertoire shows about 89,000 clones, less than 85% found once; its top ten account for 1.5% to 2%. Sequenced material: PBMCs. The receptors stem from a male donor in good health and CMV-seronegative.

This chain joins TRBV7-9 and TRBJ1-4; 7 bases fit TRBD1. The CDR3 has 14 residues. The V gene end was trimmed by 4 bases and the J gene end by 8 bases; junction bases not matched to a gene: 7. CDR1 is SEHNR, CDR2 FQNEAQ, per germline (reference sequence). Here the CDR3 reads CASSSGQKQEKLFF. DNA for the CDR3: TGTGCCAGCAGCTCGGGACAGAAGCAGGAAAAACTGTTTTTT.

On this clone itself: A read error may account for a junction end that differs from germline. J is TRBJ2-7 and V is TRBV28; a possible D gene is TRBD2 (6 bases). The CDR3 is made up of 12 amino acids. Looked up from germline, CDR1 is MDHEN and CDR2 is SYDVKM. CDR3 residues: CASSLLEGRVFF. CDR3 bases: TGTGCCAGCAGTTTATTGGAGGGGCGCGTATTCTTC. The full variable domain, in which reference TRBV28 and TRBJ2-7 provide the parts outside the CDR3, is DVKVTQSSRYLVKRTGEKVFLECVQDMDHENMFWYRQDPGLGLRLIYFSYDVKMKEKGDIPEGYSVSREKKERFSLILESASTNQTSMYLCASSLLEGRVFFGPGTRLTVT.

This sequence joins TRBV7-6 and TRBJ2-6, with no clear D. V lost 1 base and J 4 bases, leaving 5 bases between the germline ends. The CDR3 is made up of 14 amino acids. The germline V gene has CDR1 SGHVS and CDR2 FNYEAQ. Written as DNA, the CDR3 is TGTGCCAGCAGCTTAGGGGCCGGGGCCAACGTCCTGACTTTC. It translates to CASSLGAGANVLTF.

The V gene is TRBV7-2, the J gene TRBJ2-5; tentatively, D is TRBD1 (6 bases). The CDR3 runs to 13 residues. The ends were cut back, 8 bases at V and 7 bases at J, with 17 bases in the middle. Germline V gene sequence: CDR1 SGHTA, CDR2 FQGNSA. The chain's CDR3 is CASGQLFLGTQYF. CDR3 nucleotides: TGTGCCAGCGGACAGCTATTTTTGGGGACCCAGTACTTC. Using reference TRBV7-2 and TRBJ2-5 for the parts outside the CDR3, the full variable domain is GAGVSQSPSNKVTEKGKDVELRCDPISGHTALYWYRQSLGQGLEFLIYFQGNSAPDKSGLPSDRFSAERTGGSVSTLTIQRTQQEDSAVYLCASGQLFLGTQYFGPGTRLLVL.

For the CDR3, the DNA is TGTGCCAGTAGTCCTCGGACAGTTCAGGGGGTGGAGACCCAGTACTTC. It is translated as CASSPRTVQGVETQYF. V is TRBV19 and J is TRBJ2-5; 7 positions match TRBD1. The CDR3 totals 16 residues. Trimming cost V 5 bases and J 5 bases; bases outside gene matches: 14. Germline V gives CDR1 LNHDA, CDR2 SQIVND (reference sequence).

This chain joins TRBV19 and TRBJ2-3, with D possibly TRBD1 on 6 matching bases. V lost 5 bases, J lost 4 bases, and 13 bases lay in between. This CDR3 has 14 amino acids. The germline V gene has CDR1 LNHDA and CDR2 SQIVND (reference sequence). CDR3 loop: CASSDGTPADTQYF. Here the CDR3 DNA reads TGTGCCAGTAGTGACGGGACACCCGCAGATACGCAGTATTTT.

The gene calls are TRBV6-6 and TRBJ2-7, with a tentative D call TRBD2 (6 bases). This CDR3 comprises 13 residues. Trimming stripped 2 bases from V and 3 bases from J, with 8 bases between. From germline, CDR1 is MNHNY and CDR2 SVGAGI (reference sequence). The DNA for the CDR3 is TGTGCCAGCAGTTACACGGGGGTCTACGAGCAGTACTTC. Translated, it gives CASSYTGVYEQYF.

The genes are TRBV28 and TRBJ1-2; D is ambiguous. The V gene's germline CDR1 is MDHEN and CDR2 SYDVKM. V lost 3 bases and J lost 4, with 6 bases in between. The CDR3 loop spans 12 amino acids. In DNA, the CDR3 is TGTGCCAGCAGTTTTAGCACCTATGGCTACACCTTC. Translating gives CASSFSTYGYTF.

CDR3 region: CASSDRLAGEYEQYF. The DNA of the CDR3 is TGTGCCAGCAGTGATCGGCTAGCGGGAGAGTACGAGCAGTACTTC. The chain uses TRBV2 and TRBJ2-7; TRBD2 agrees at 10 bases. With V trimmed by 3 bases and J by 4 bases, 6 bases remained unmatched. The CDR3 totals 15 residues. The germline gives CDR1 SNHLY, CDR2 FYNNEI.

V is TRBV28 and J is TRBJ2-7; 10 bases match TRBD2. Trimming took 2 bases from V and 6 from J; bases not matched to a gene: 1. Germline V lookup: CDR1 MDHEN, CDR2 SYDVKM. The length of the CDR3 is 13 residues. CDR3 DNA sequence: TGTGCCAGCAGTTTACCTAGCGGGAGCGAGCAGTACTTC. Protein product: CASSLPSGSEQYF.

This clone was seen a handful of times. The J gene is TRBJ2-4, the V gene TRBV19; no definite D call. The CDR3 totals 15 residues. Germline V lookup: CDR1 LNHDA, CDR2 SQIVND (reference sequence). Trimming cost V 1 base and J 0 bases, with 7 bases left between them. CDR3 DNA: TGTGCCAGTAGTATAGGGGCCGGAGCCAAAAACATTCAGTACTTC. It codes for CASSIGAGAKNIQYF.